This record covers a single TCR beta chain. As yet, its antigen is unknown. The read comes to an end 3 residues before the CDR3 does, leaving the germline J gene to fill in the end. These data belong to a study of T cells in women clearing cervical HPV infection. Across the whole study: Donors had HPV16-related CIN3 or worse; 2 had invasive cancer. Control women cleared a single incident HPV16 infection within 12 months. Study results and caveats: Associations may precede or follow infection; HPV-specific or memory T cells were not isolated. Richness plus V gene abundances separated cases from controls with AUC 0.7 to 0.9.

The CDR3 covers 15 residues. CDR1 is SEHNR, CDR2 FQNEAQ, per germline (reference sequence). V trimming: 5 bases; J trimming: 8 bases; junction bases outside the gene matches: 9. Clones were sequenced by immunoSEQ multiplex PCR, and TCRdb holds only the in-frame ones, with some missing. The clone table shows approximately 39,000 clones, with the ten largest holding roughly 3.7%. This chain uses TRBV7-9 with TRBJ1-4; TRBD1 aligns across 9 bases. The sample taken for sequencing was blood buffy coat. The source is a woman aged 18 to 69 with a cervical HPV16 infection that either progressed to CIN3+ or cleared (not recorded which). CDR3 bases read: TGTGCCAGCAGCGCCCGGGACAGGGATCGGGAAAAA. As protein: CASSARDRDREK. The whole CDR3 region reads CASSARDRDREKLFF.